These 13 T cell receptor beta chains share one sample of origin, sequenced in a study of shared clonotypes between healthy human individuals. Here immunoSEQ multiplex PCR was the method, and the copy in TCRdb shows in-frame clones only, minus some. The sample has some 470,000 clones, about 79% seen once. Sequencing was done on a sample of PBMCs. Every receptor here comes from a woman aged 40-49 years in good health. Some clones in this sample may be carry-over from other donors' samples.

A few counts support this clone. The CDR3 spells CASSFSAGGSYEQYF. In DNA, the CDR3 is TGTGCCAGCAGCTTTTCAGCGGGAGGATCCTACGAGCAGTACTTC. This chain connects TRBV7-8 to TRBJ2-7, with 9 bases identical to TRBD2. Germline trimming cut 3 bases from V and 1 base from J; bases unmatched to any gene: 4. This CDR3 comprises 15 residues. Looked up from germline, CDR1 is SGHVS and CDR2 is FQNEAQ.

In its sample, this clone was seen a few times. The chain employs TRBV5-1 and TRBJ2-1, with D perhaps matching TRBD2 (5 bases). There are 15 residues in the CDR3. Germline CDR1 SGHRS, CDR2 YFSETQ. Trimming took off 4 bases at V and 5 bases at J, with 16 bases between the two ends. The CDR3 DNA reads as TGCGCCAGCAGCCTGGAGGCGGTTCGGAACAATGAGCAGTTCTTC. Its protein is CASSLEAVRNNEQFF.

The chain is built from TRBV5-1 and TRBJ2-1, with TRBD2 matching 11 bases. Germline assignment: CDR1 SGHRS and CDR2 YFSETQ. The CDR3 is made up of 16 amino acids. V lost 4 bases to trimming and J lost 3 bases; unmatched junction nucleotides: 6. The CDR3 nucleotides read TGCGCCAGCAGCGTTGGCGGACTAGCGGGCTACAATGAGCAGTTCTTC. Translation: CASSVGGLAGYNEQFF.

As for this clone: The same CDR3 arises from other DNA sequences in this sample as well. The rearrangement uses TRBV7-9 and TRBJ2-7; D is tentatively TRBD1 or TRBD2 (5 bases each). The CDR3 consists of 12 residues. Germline V gene data show CDR1 as SEHNR and CDR2 as FQNEAQ (reference sequence). V shed 3 bases and J shed 4 bases, with 7 bases lying between them. The CDR3 is CASSLGVYEQYF. DNA of the CDR3: TGTGCCAGCAGCTTGGGGGTTTACGAGCAGTACTTC. The full variable domain, in which reference TRBV7-9 and TRBJ2-7 provide the parts outside the CDR3, is DTGVSQNPRHKITKRGQNVTFRCDPISEHNRLYWYRQTLGQGPEFLTYFQNEAQLEKSRLLSDRFSAERPKGSFSTLEIQRTEQGDSAMYLCASSLGVYEQYFGPGTRLTVT.

This chain connects TRBV7-7 to TRBJ2-2; TRBD2 matches 9 bases. The CDR3 contains 17 residues. V gave up 5 bases and J gave up 4 bases; unmatched junction bases: 11. The germline V gene has CDR1 SSHAT and CDR2 FNYEAQ (reference sequence). The CDR3 loop is CASSPRGGLYGTGELFF. DNA for the CDR3: TGTGCCAGCAGCCCGCGGGGGGGCCTATATGGCACCGGGGAGCTGTTTTTT.

This clone was seen a handful of times. This chain joins TRBV29-1 and TRBJ1-2; 8 bases align to TRBD1. Germline V gives CDR1 SQVTM, CDR2 ANQGSEA. The J segment lost 7 bases and the V segment lost 4 bases, leaving 8 bases of the junction unmatched. CDR3 length equals 13 residues. In DNA, the CDR3 is TGCAGCGTTGGAACGGACAGGGTGATTGGCTACACCTTC. Amino acid sequence: CSVGTDRVIGYTF.

This chain links TRBV30 with TRBJ2-7; D is undetermined. Between the trimmed V and J ends, which lost 3 bases and 0 bases, there was a span of 15 bases. The CDR3 sequence is 15 residues long. Per germline, CDR1 GTSNPN and CDR2 SVGIG (reference sequence). The CDR3 sequence: CAWSQPSQASYEQYF. CDR3 in DNA: TGTGCCTGGAGCCAGCCCTCCCAAGCCTCCTACGAGCAGTACTTC.

Notes on this clone: This may come from a read error, since a much larger clone is one base off. The chain recombines TRBV29-1 with TRBJ2-7; D is perhaps TRBD2 (5 bases). Looked up from germline, CDR1 is SQVTM and CDR2 is ANQGSEA. This CDR3 has 14 residues. The CDR3 protein is CSVVGGPSPYEQHF. The DNA for the CDR3 is TGCAGCGTTGTGGGCGGGCCCTCTCCCTACGAGCAGCACTTC.

The chain couples TRBV4-3 to TRBJ2-3; TRBD1 matches 9 bases. Per germline, CDR1 LGHNA and CDR2 YSLEER. J was trimmed by 5 bases and V by 4 bases; bases with no gene match: 16. This CDR3 is built from 18 residues. The CDR3 DNA is TGCGCCAGCAGCCGACCTCCCACAGGGGGCGCAGAGGTAGATACGCAGTATTTT. Amino acid sequence: CASSRPPTGGAEVDTQYF.

V usage is TRBV18 and J usage is TRBJ2-1; no firm D call. Germline V gene lookup returns CDR1 KGHSH and CDR2 LQKENI. The CDR3 totals 15 residues. Between the trimmed V and J ends, which lost 8 bases and 1 base, there was a span of 15 bases. The CDR3 coding sequence is TGTGCCAGCACATCGATCGTCGCATCCTACAATGAGCAGTTCTTC. This sequence encodes CASTSIVASYNEQFF.

V and J are TRBV30 and TRBJ2-1; perhaps TRBD1 as D (5 bases). The CDR3 length is 11 residues. With 8 bases removed from V and 8 bases from J, the gap between germline ends came to 13 bases. Per germline, CDR1 GTSNPN and CDR2 SVGIG (reference sequence). The CDR3 coding sequence is TGTGCCGGGGCCCGACGGGATGAGCAGTTCTTC. This sequence encodes CAGARRDEQFF.

The chain combines TRBV19 with TRBJ1-5; no definite D call. CDR1 and CDR2 from the germline V gene are LNHDA and SQIVND (reference sequence). The CDR3 spans 13 residues. V was pared by 0 bases and J by 4 bases, with 4 bases between. CDR3 in amino acids: CASSIEENQPQHF. The CDR3 nucleotides are TGTGCCAGTAGTATAGAGGAGAATCAGCCCCAGCATTTT.

This chain links TRBV5-1 with TRBJ2-5; 10 bases map to TRBD1. CDR3 length equals 14 residues. The J segment lost 5 bases and the V segment lost 1 base, leaving 2 bases of the junction unmatched. Per germline, CDR1 SGHRS and CDR2 YFSETQ. The CDR3 DNA reads as TGCGCCAGCAGCTTGACGGGACAGGGGGAGACCCAGTACTTC. Its protein is CASSLTGQGETQYF.